This T cell receptor beta chain appears in the sequencing data of a study of blood T cell repertoires in COVID-19. At the level of the study: The United States, Italy and Spain were the sources of the acute and convalescent COVID-19 samples. Sources were T cells, B-cell-depleted T cells, or PBMCs; the material itself was cDNA or gDNA.

Authors' methods: Reference gene primer amplification in the assay estimated nucleated cell counts. Only in-frame clones appear in the TCRdb table, and some are missing; sequencing was by immunoSEQ multiplex PCR. The V and J calls and clone size were taken over from that table, and D and trimming were inferred from the DNA. This table holds 350,000 to 450,000 clones, nearly 90% found once. V was pared by 1 base and J by 2 bases, with 7 bases between. Germline values: CDR1 SGHTS, CDR2 YDEGEE. The CDR3 loop spans 13 amino acids. Those enrolled, adults aged 18 to 89 years, came from about two dozen US areas.

Sequencing was done on a sample of PBMCs or T cells enriched from blood (not recorded which). V and J are TRBV5-8 and TRBJ2-7; D perhaps matches TRBD1 (6 bases). The origin of this receptor is a woman in her 30s who had recovered from COVID-19. The CDR3 loop is CASSLTGPYEQYF. In DNA, the CDR3 is TGTGCCAGCAGCTTGACAGGGCCCTACGAGCAGTACTTC.